This TCR beta chain was profiled in a study of PD-1 and CTLA-4 blockade in melanoma. The V and J ends lost 6 bases and 1 base respectively, with 12 bases between them. The CDR3 spans 14 residues. CDR1 MNHNY and CDR2 SVGAGI come from the germline V gene (reference sequence). Sequencing used immunoSEQ multiplex PCR; TCRdb keeps in-frame clones, though not all of them. Found here are tens of thousands of clones, around 93% of them singletons; the top ten hold roughly 9%. V and J are TRBV6-6 and TRBJ1-1, with D maybe TRBD1 (5 bases). The origin of this receptor is a human donor with melanoma. The sequencing used CD8+ T cells from peripheral blood, collected from a patient given anti-PD-1 treatment. The CDR3 bases are TGTGCCAGCAGCCACAGGTCTGGGAACACTGAAGCTTTCTTT. This encodes CASSHRSGNTEAFF.